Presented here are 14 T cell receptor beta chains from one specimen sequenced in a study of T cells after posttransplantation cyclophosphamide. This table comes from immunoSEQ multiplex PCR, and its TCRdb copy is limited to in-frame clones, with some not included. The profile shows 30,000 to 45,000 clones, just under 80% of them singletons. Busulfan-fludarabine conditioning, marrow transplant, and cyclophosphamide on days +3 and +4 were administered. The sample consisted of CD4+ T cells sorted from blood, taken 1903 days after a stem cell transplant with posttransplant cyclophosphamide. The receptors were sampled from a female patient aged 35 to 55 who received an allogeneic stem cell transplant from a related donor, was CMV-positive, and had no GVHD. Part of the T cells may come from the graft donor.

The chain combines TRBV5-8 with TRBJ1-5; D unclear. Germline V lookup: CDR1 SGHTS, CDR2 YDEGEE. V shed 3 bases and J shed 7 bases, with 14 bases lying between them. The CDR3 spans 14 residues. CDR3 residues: CASSYDRGWQPQHF. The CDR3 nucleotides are TGTGCCAGCAGCTACGATCGGGGTTGGCAGCCCCAGCATTTT.

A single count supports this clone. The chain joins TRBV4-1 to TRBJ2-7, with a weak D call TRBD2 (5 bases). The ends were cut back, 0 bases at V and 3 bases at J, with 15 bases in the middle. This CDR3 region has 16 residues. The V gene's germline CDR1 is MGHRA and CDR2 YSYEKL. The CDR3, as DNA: TGCGCCAGCAGCCAAGAGGGAGCAGGCTTAATCTACGAGCAGTACTTC. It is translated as CASSQEGAGLIYEQYF.

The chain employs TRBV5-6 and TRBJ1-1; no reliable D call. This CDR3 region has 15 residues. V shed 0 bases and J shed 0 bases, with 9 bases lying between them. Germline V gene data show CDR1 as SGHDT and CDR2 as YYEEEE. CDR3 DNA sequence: TGTGCCAGCAGCTTGGCCGAGACAATGAACACTGAAGCTTTCTTT. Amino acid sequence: CASSLAETMNTEAFF. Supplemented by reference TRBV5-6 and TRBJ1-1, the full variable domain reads DAGVTQSPTHLIKTRGQQVTLRCSPKSGHDTVSWYQQALGQGPQFIFQYYEEEERQRGNFPDRFSGHQFPNYSSELNVNALLLGDSALYLCASSLAETMNTEAFFGQGTRLTVV.

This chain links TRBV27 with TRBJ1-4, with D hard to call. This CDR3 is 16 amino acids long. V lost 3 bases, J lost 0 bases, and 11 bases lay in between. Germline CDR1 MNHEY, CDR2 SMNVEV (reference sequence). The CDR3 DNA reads TGTGCCAGCAGTTTTTTCCCGGGATCAACTAATGAAAAACTGTTTTTT. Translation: CASSFFPGSTNEKLFF.

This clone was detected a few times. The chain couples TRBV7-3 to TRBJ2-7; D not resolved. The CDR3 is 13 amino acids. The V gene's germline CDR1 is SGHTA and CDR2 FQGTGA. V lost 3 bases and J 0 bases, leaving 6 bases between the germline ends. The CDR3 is CASSFGFSYEQYF. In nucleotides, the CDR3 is TGTGCCAGCAGCTTCGGGTTCTCCTACGAGCAGTACTTC.

The CDR3 is CASSLVGGEQFF. The DNA of the CDR3 is TGTGCCAGCAGTTTAGTAGGGGGTGAGCAGTTCTTC. The chain combines TRBV27 with TRBJ2-1, with D perhaps matching TRBD1 (6 bases). V lost 2 bases and J 9 bases, leaving 8 bases between the germline ends. Germline values: CDR1 MNHEY, CDR2 SMNVEV (reference sequence). The CDR3 is made up of 12 amino acids.

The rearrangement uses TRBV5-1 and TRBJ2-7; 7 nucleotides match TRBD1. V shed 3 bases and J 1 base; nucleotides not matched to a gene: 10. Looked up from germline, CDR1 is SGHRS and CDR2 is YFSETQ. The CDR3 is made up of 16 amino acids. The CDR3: CASSSSTGTVSYEQYF. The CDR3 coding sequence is TGCGCCAGCAGCTCTTCCACCGGGACAGTATCCTACGAGCAGTACTTC.

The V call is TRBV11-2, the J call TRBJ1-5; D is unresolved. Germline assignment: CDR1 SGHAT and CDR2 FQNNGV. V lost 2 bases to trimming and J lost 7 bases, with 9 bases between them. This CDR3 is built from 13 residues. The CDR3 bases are TGTGCCAGCAGCTTACGAGGATCCCAGCCCCAGCATTTT. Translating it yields CASSLRGSQPQHF.

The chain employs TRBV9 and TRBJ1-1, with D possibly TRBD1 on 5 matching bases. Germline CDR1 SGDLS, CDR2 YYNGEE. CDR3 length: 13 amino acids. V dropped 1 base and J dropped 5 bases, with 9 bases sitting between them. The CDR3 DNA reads TGTGCCAGCAGCGTACGGAGGGGAACTGAAGCTTTCTTT. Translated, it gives CASSVRRGTEAFF.

The CDR3 sequence is CASSVSLAVGTGELFF. In DNA, the CDR3 is TGCGCCAGCAGCGTATCACTAGCGGTCGGAACCGGGGAGCTGTTTTTT. The chain employs TRBV5-1 and TRBJ2-2, with 8 nucleotides matching TRBD2. The trim removed 4 bases at V and 5 bases at J, leaving 10 bases unmatched. This CDR3 has 16 amino acids. Per germline, CDR1 SGHRS and CDR2 YFSETQ.

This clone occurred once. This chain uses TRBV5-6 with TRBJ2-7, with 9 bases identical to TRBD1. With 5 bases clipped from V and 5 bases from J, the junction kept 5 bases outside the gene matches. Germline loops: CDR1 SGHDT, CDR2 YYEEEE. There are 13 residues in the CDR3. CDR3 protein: CASRTWTGDEQYF. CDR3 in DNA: TGTGCCAGCAGGACCTGGACAGGGGACGAGCAGTACTTC. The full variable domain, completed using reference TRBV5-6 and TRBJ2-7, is DAGVTQSPTHLIKTRGQQVTLRCSPKSGHDTVSWYQQALGQGPQFIFQYYEEEERQRGNFPDRFSGHQFPNYSSELNVNALLLGDSALYLCASRTWTGDEQYFGPGTRLTVT.

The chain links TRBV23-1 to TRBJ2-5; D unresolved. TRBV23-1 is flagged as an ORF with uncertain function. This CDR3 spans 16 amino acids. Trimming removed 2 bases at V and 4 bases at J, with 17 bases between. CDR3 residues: CASSQLKPCLPETQYF. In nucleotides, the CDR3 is TGCGCCAGCAGTCAACTAAAGCCCTGTCTGCCAGAGACCCAGTACTTC.

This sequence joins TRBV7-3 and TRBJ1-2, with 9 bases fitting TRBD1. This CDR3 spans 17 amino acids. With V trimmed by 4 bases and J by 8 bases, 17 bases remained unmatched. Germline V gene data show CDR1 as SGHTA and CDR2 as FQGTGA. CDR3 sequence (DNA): TGTGCCAGCAGCTCAAACCCCGGGACAGGGAGTTTGAGCGGCTACACCTTC. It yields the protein CASSSNPGTGSLSGYTF.

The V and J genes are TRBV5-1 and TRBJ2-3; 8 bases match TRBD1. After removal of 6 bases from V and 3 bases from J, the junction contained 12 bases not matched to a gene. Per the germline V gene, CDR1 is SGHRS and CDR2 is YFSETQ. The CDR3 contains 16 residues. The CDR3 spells CASMLQAGGATDTQYF. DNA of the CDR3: TGCGCCAGCATGCTACAAGCAGGGGGCGCGACAGATACGCAGTATTTT.